This TCR beta chain was captured in a study of blood T cell repertoires in COVID-19. As for the study in general: In each case, the material was cDNA or gDNA derived from T cells, B-cell-depleted T cells, or PBMCs.

The V and J ends lost 3 bases and 4 bases respectively, with 9 bases between them. The CDR3 sequence is 13 residues long. Germline-derived CDR1 and CDR2 are SNHLY and FYNNEI. Profiling relied on immunoSEQ multiplex PCR, and the TCRdb table lists in-frame clones only, not all of them. Among under 250,000 clones listed, around 89% were seen once. The clonotype was recovered from a middle-aged woman with acute or convalescent COVID-19. The rearrangement links TRBV2 to TRBJ2-5; no reliable D call. Source material: peripheral blood. CDR3 residues: CASSDRVRETQYF. CDR3 nucleotides: TGTGCCAGCAGTGACCGGGTCCGAGAGACCCAGTACTTC. Looking up the rest from reference TRBV2 and TRBJ2-5 gives the full variable domain: EPEVTQTPSHQVTQMGQEVILRCVPISNHLYFYWYRQILGQKVEFLVSFYNNEISEKSEIFDDQFSVERPDGSNFTLKIRSTKLEDSAMYFCASSDRVRETQYFGPGTRLLVL.